These 3 T cell receptor beta chains were all obtained from the same sample, sequenced in a study of T-cell memory formation after mild COVID-19. TCRdb redid the calling of the 5' RACE reads with MiXCR, one entry per CDR3 protein. Here the sample spans a few hundred thousand distinct CDR3 sequences, roughly 27% being singletons. The sequencing sample was made of PBMCs or a T cell subset sorted from them (not recorded which). The source is an adult woman who had mild COVID-19 (a few samples of this study predate the infection). Cell type and time point are not known.

This clonotype was counted a single time. In nucleotides, the CDR3 is TGTGCCAGCAGCTTAGAAGGGAGTACCGGGGAGCTGTTTTTT. Its translation: CASSLEGSTGELFF. The chain combines TRBV11-2 with TRBJ2-2; a possible D gene is TRBD2 (5 bases). This CDR3 comprises 14 residues. Per the germline V gene, CDR1 is SGHAT and CDR2 is FQNNGV. Trimming removed 0 bases from V and 5 bases from J, with 7 bases in between.

This clonotype turned up a few times. This chain uses TRBV5-1 with TRBJ2-5, with TRBD1 matching 10 bases. The V gene end was trimmed by 5 bases and the J gene end by 5 bases; junction bases not matched to a gene: 6. Germline CDR1 reads SGHRS; CDR2 reads YFSETQ. The CDR3 covers 14 residues. The CDR3 region is CASRAGTGDETQYF. The DNA for the CDR3 is TGCGCCAGCAGAGCCGGGACAGGGGACGAGACCCAGTACTTC.

This clonotype was seen a handful of times. The rearrangement links TRBV24-1 to TRBJ2-3, with D unclear. V lost 3 bases to trimming and J lost 0 bases, with 12 bases between them. CDR1 is KGHDR and CDR2 is SFDVKD in the germline V gene. The CDR3 is made up of 16 amino acids. CDR3 sequence reads: CATSDPLSPSTDTQYF. The CDR3, as DNA: TGTGCCACCAGTGATCCTCTATCTCCTAGCACAGATACGCAGTATTTT.